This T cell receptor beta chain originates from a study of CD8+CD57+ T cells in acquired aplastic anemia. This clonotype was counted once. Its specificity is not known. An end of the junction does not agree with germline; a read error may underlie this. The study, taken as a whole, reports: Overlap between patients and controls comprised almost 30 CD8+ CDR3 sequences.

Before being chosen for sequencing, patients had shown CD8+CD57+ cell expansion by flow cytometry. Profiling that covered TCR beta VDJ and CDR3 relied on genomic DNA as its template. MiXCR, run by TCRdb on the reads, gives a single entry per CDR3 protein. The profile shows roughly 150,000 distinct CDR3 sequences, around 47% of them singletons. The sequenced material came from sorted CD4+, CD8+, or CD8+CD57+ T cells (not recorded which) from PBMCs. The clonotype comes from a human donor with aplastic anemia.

The CDR3 is CASSPPAISQETRYF. In DNA form, the CDR3 reads TGTGCCAGCAGTCCCCCGGCCATCTCCCAAGAGACCCGGTACTTC. The chain recombines TRBV6-1 with TRBJ2-5; D is unclear. Looked up from germline, CDR1 is MNHNS and CDR2 is SASEGT. The CDR3 runs 15 residues.